Each of the 14 T cell receptor beta chains below was sequenced from the same sample in a study of patients and donors after allogeneic stem cell transplantation. TCRdb passed the RT-PCR reads through MiXCR, listing each CDR3 protein once. The data contain about 960,000 distinct CDR3 sequences, more than 15% of them singletons. Specimen: blood, either unsorted or a sorted T cell fraction (not recorded which). These receptors all stem from a human donor who was either an allogeneic HSCT recipient or a stem cell or donor lymphocyte infusion donor (not recorded which). It is not recorded whose cells these are; they may come from a transplant donor.

V is TRBV7-2 and J is TRBJ1-6; D not resolved. This CDR3 region has 16 residues. Germline-derived CDR1 and CDR2 are SGHTA and FQGNSA. Trimming cost V 6 bases and J 6 bases, with 18 bases left between them. The CDR3 DNA follows: TGTGCCAGCAGGGCGAGAGGCCCTCCCATTAATTCACCCCTCCACTTT. The encoded protein is CASRARGPPINSPLHF. Filled out from reference TRBV7-2 and TRBJ1-6, the complete variable domain reads GAGVSQSPSNKVTEKGKDVELRCDPISGHTALYWYRQSLGQGLEFLIYFQGNSAPDKSGLPSDRFSAERTGGSVSTLTIQRTQQEDSAVYLCASRARGPPINSPLHFGNGTRLTVT.

This clonotype showed up just a few times. The chain uses TRBV4-1 and TRBJ2-1; D is possibly TRBD2 (5 bases). The germline V gene has CDR1 MGHRA and CDR2 YSYEKL. This CDR3 is 15 amino acids long. Trimming removed 5 bases at V and 7 bases at J, with 18 bases between. CDR3 DNA: TGCGCCAGCAGCGTTTTATCGGGGTTCGCGAATGAGCAGTTCTTC. Translating gives CASSVLSGFANEQFF.

The chain joins TRBV20-1 to TRBJ1-1; D uncertain. This CDR3 region has 14 residues. Trimming removed 0 bases at V and 2 bases at J, with 10 bases between. The germline CDR1 and CDR2 sequences are DFQATT and SNEGSKA (reference sequence). DNA of the CDR3: TGCAGTGCTAGAGATCCCCAAGATAACACTGAAGCTTTCTTT. Its translation: CSARDPQDNTEAFF.

This clonotype was picked up many times. The rearrangement links TRBV5-5 to TRBJ2-1, with 7 nucleotides matching TRBD2. Germline trimming cut 7 bases from V and 1 base from J; bases unmatched to any gene: 5. The CDR3 sequence is 14 residues long. CDR1 SGHKS and CDR2 YYEKEE come from the germline V gene (reference sequence). The DNA for the CDR3 is TGTGCCAGCGGTTCGGGGGGTTCCTACAATGAGCAGTTCTTC. Translated, it gives CASGSGGSYNEQFF.

This clonotype was recorded many times. This chain links TRBV15 with TRBJ1-4; D remains ambiguous. V lost 0 bases and J lost 8, with 7 bases in between. The CDR3 loop spans 13 amino acids. CDR1 and CDR2 (germline): LNHNV, YYDKDF (reference sequence). The CDR3 nucleotides read TGTGCCACCAGCAGAGATTCTGGCGAAAAACTGTTTTTT. Protein: CATSRDSGEKLFF.

This clonotype has more than one count but fewer than ten. V gene TRBV6-6 combines with J gene TRBJ2-5; D is perhaps TRBD2 (5 bases). Germline V lookup: CDR1 MNHNY, CDR2 SVGAGI (reference sequence). V was trimmed by 4 bases and J by 4 bases, leaving 10 bases between them. This CDR3 has 13 amino acids. The CDR3 region is CASSSSGIETQYF. The CDR3 region has the DNA TGTGCCAGCAGTTCCTCGGGGATAGAGACCCAGTACTTC.

This chain uses TRBV9 with TRBJ2-7, with D possibly TRBD1 on 5 matching bases. From germline, CDR1 is SGDLS and CDR2 YYNGEE. Trimming removed 3 bases from V and 0 bases from J, with 22 bases in between. The CDR3 contains 18 residues. CDR3 loop: CASSAKDIVRPSSYEQYF. CDR3 DNA sequence: TGTGCCAGCAGCGCAAAGGACATAGTGAGGCCGTCCTCCTACGAGCAGTACTTC. The variable domain in full, with the rest retrieved from reference TRBV9 and TRBJ2-7, is DSGVTQTPKHLITATGQRVTLRCSPRSGDLSVYWYQQSLDQGLQFLIQYYNGEERAKGNILERFSAQQFPDLHSELNLSSLELGDSALYFCASSAKDIVRPSSYEQYFGPGTRLTVT.

The chain links TRBV2 to TRBJ2-7; 7 bases map to TRBD1. This CDR3 region has 12 residues. Germline V lookup: CDR1 SNHLY, CDR2 FYNNEI. Trimming cost V 6 bases and J 8 bases; bases outside gene matches: 7. The CDR3 nucleotides are TGTGCCAGCAGCGACAGGGTTTTGAAGCAGTACTTC. This translates into CASSDRVLKQYF.

The DNA for the CDR3 is TGCGCCAGCAGCCAGGCCAGGGGGCTTGTGGATACGCAGTATTTT. Amino acid sequence: CASSQARGLVDTQYF. J is TRBJ2-3 and V is TRBV4-1; TRBD1 matches at 8 bases. Unmatched junction bases numbered 8, after V lost 3 bases and J lost 6 bases. Germline CDR1 reads MGHRA; CDR2 reads YSYEKL. The CDR3 spans 15 residues.

The chain is built from TRBV20-1 and TRBJ1-3; no firm D call. This CDR3 has 15 residues. Germline CDR1 DFQATT, CDR2 SNEGSKA (reference sequence). V was shortened by 0 bases and J by 0 bases, with 9 bases between the two germline ends. CDR3 amino acids: CSARESAGSGNTIYF. The CDR3 DNA sequence: TGCAGTGCTAGAGAGTCGGCGGGCTCTGGAAACACCATATATTTT.

This clonotype was seen just once. V gene TRBV24-1 combines with J gene TRBJ2-2; 7 bases match TRBD1. Germline V gives CDR1 KGHDR, CDR2 SFDVKD. With 0 bases clipped from V and 7 bases from J, the junction kept 13 bases outside the gene matches. The CDR3 consists of 18 residues. In nucleotides, the CDR3 is TGTGCCACCAGTGATTTGGGCCTCGGGACAGATATTCACGGGGAGCTGTTTTTT. Residues: CATSDLGLGTDIHGELFF.

CDR3 amino acids: CASSPEPGTGKTYEQYF. The CDR3 nucleotides read TGTGCCAGCAGCCCAGAACCCGGGACAGGGAAGACCTACGAGCAGTACTTC. The rearrangement uses TRBV7-2 and TRBJ2-7, with TRBD1 matching over 9 bases. This CDR3 has 17 amino acids. Germline CDR1 SGHTA, CDR2 FQGNSA. With V trimmed by 5 bases and J by 2 bases, 13 bases remained unmatched.

V is TRBV7-2 and J is TRBJ2-3, with 9 bases that match TRBD1. The germline gives CDR1 SGHTA, CDR2 FQGNSA. This CDR3 contains 19 residues. V trimming: 1 base; J trimming: 4 bases; junction bases outside the gene matches: 15. The CDR3 nucleotides are TGTGCCAGCAGCTTAGTGCTGGGACAGGGTATAAACAAGGCAGATACGCAGTATTTT. Translation: CASSLVLGQGINKADTQYF.

This clonotype has a handful of counts. The chain has TRBV20-1 and TRBJ1-6; D unclear. This CDR3 is 13 amino acids long. Germline CDR1 and CDR2: DFQATT and SNEGSKA (reference sequence). Deletions cut 2 bases from V and 15 bases from J, with 17 bases between. This CDR3 reads CSARKSLRAVLHF. CDR3 sequence (DNA): TGCAGTGCTAGAAAATCACTCCGGGCTGTCCTCCACTTT.